This T cell receptor beta chain originates from a study of regulatory T cells in long-lasting Graves disease. Time point described: newly diagnosed GD, antithyroid drugs for less than 3 months. Extracted RNA from PBMCs served as the source of the TCR library. Building of the TCR beta libraries involved iRepertoire HTBI primers and Arm-PCR of CDR3 regions. Authors' analysis steps: Samples revealed approximately 60 TRBV and roughly 15 TRBJ segments. TCRdb analysed the multiplex PCR reads with MiXCR anew, one entry per CDR3 protein. The V and J calls and clone size are TCRdb's, not the authors'. The sample holds roughly 420,000 distinct CDR3 sequences; roughly 15% are singletons and the top ten take about 10%. CDR3 length equals 13 residues. The V end was cut by 0 bases, the J end by 4 bases, with 9 bases between. Germline lookup yields CDR1 GTSNPN and CDR2 SVGIG (reference sequence). Overall study results and limits: Tissue studied was limited to peripheral blood, excluding thyroid tissue. Lower TCR diversity characterized persistent Graves' patients relative to newly diagnosed patients.

This clonotype was detected many times. The antigen is unknown. These sequences were also reported in another study, on T cells in Graves' hyperthyroidism and ophthalmopathy.

Sample: peripheral blood mononuclear cells (PBMCs), taken at new diagnosis, from a patient treated with antithyroid drugs. The J gene is TRBJ2-5, the V gene TRBV30; D unclear. This TCR was recovered from a woman aged 25 to 39 with Graves disease. The chain's CDR3 is CAWSVMVRETQYF. The CDR3 DNA reads TGTGCCTGGAGTGTTATGGTGCGAGAGACCCAGTACTTC.